Ten or more counts support the clone carrying this T cell receptor (beta chain). What it binds is unknown. This record comes from a study of blood T cells in healthy people across ages. Study-wide findings and caveats: CMV status of donors was unknown, possibly confounding expanded clonotype changes.

With a J-beta primer mix and a sample-barcoded 5' primer, a second PCR ran about 6 to 11 cycles. Each CDR3 protein gets one entry after TCRdb re-called the 5' RACE reads with MiXCR. The sample includes 2 million or so distinct CDR3 sequences, less than 50% of them seen just once. CDR3 length: 13 amino acids. The V end was cut by 0 bases, the J end by 4 bases, with 6 bases between. Germline V gene lookup returns CDR1 MNHEY and CDR2 SVGAGI. The chain joins TRBV6-5 to TRBJ2-5; D ambiguous. The receptor comes from a woman aged 40-49 years in good health. Sequences were obtained from blood. The CDR3 loop reads CASSYSGSETQYF. The CDR3 nucleotides read TGTGCCAGCAGTTACTCAGGGTCAGAGACCCAGTACTTC.